Each of the 32 T cell receptor beta chains below was sequenced from the same sample in a study of blood T cell repertoires in COVID-19. Profiling relied on immunoSEQ multiplex PCR, and the TCRdb table lists in-frame clones only, not all of them. Of tens of thousands of clones listed, 65% to 85% are singletons. Material: peripheral blood. The receptors originated from a woman aged 60-75 years with acute or convalescent COVID-19.

The chain uses TRBV6-5 and TRBJ2-7; the match to TRBD1 covers 7 bases. With 2 bases clipped from V and 7 bases from J, the junction kept 11 bases outside the gene matches. Germline V gene data show CDR1 as MNHEY and CDR2 as SVGAGI. This CDR3 is 15 amino acids long. The CDR3 coding sequence is TGTGCCAGCAGTTACCTAGACAGGGAACCGGGGGAGCAGTACTTC. This sequence encodes CASSYLDREPGEQYF.

A few counts support this clone. The chain joins TRBV19 to TRBJ2-5, with D perhaps matching TRBD2 (5 bases). V was cut by 5 bases and J by 1 base, with 8 bases left in between. Germline V gene lookup returns CDR1 LNHDA and CDR2 SQIVND (reference sequence). The CDR3 is 13 residues long. The CDR3 DNA follows: TGTGCCAGTAGTTCGGGATTCCAAGAGACCCAGTACTTC. Residues: CASSSGFQETQYF.

The chain uses TRBV7-2 and TRBJ2-5, with 9 bases that match TRBD2. Germline V gives CDR1 SGHTA, CDR2 FQGNSA. CDR3 length: 14 amino acids. J lost 6 bases, V lost 1 base, and 3 bases had no gene match. In DNA, the CDR3 is TGTGCCAGCAGCTTAGAGCGGGGGGTAAAGACCCAGTACTTC. It is translated as CASSLERGVKTQYF.

The chain has TRBV6-1 and TRBJ2-3; 8 bases fit TRBD2. The CDR3 spans 16 residues. CDR1 is MNHNS and CDR2 is SASEGT in the germline V gene. Trimming removed 4 bases from V and 0 bases from J; junction bases left unmatched: 6. CDR3 DNA sequence: TGTGCCAGCAGTGCCTTTAGCGGGGTAAGCACAGATACGCAGTATTTT. Amino acids: CASSAFSGVSTDTQYF.

This clone was seen once. Germline and junction disagree at one end, which may indicate a read error. This rearrangement joins TRBV9 to TRBJ1-1; TRBD1 might be the D (5 bases). The CDR3 runs to 15 residues. Germline V CDR1 and CDR2: SGDLS, YYNGEE. CDR3 amino acids: CVSSVLGTMNTEAFF. The CDR3 coding sequence is TGTGTCAGCAGCGTACTAGGGACTATGAACACTGAAGCTTTCTTT. Full variable domain (remainder filled in from reference TRBV9 and TRBJ1-1): DSGVTQTPKHLITATGQRVTLRCSPRSGDLSVYWYQQSLDQGLQFLIQYYNGEERAKGNILERFSAQQFPDLHSELNLSSLELGDSALYFCVSSVLGTMNTEAFFGQGTRLTVV.

V gene TRBV24-1 combines with J gene TRBJ1-6, with D tentatively TRBD1 (6 bases). Trimming took 5 bases from V and 7 from J, leaving 11 bases between them. The CDR3 runs 14 residues. CDR1 and CDR2 from the germline V gene are KGHDR and SFDVKD. The CDR3 nucleotides are TGTGCCACCAGTGCACAGGGTTCGAATTCACCCCTCCACTTT. Translation gives CATSAQGSNSPLHF.

This chain links TRBV5-4 with TRBJ1-3; 7 bases are a match to TRBD1. With 0 bases clipped from V and 9 bases from J, the junction kept 9 bases outside the gene matches. CDR1 is SGHNT, CDR2 YYREEE, per germline (reference sequence). The CDR3 runs to 15 residues. The CDR3 sequence: CASSLGQGAGSTIYF. The CDR3 nucleotides read TGTGCCAGCAGCTTGGGACAGGGTGCCGGGAGCACCATATATTTT. The entire variable domain, with the rest obtained from reference TRBV5-4 and TRBJ1-3, is as follows: ETGVTQSPTHLIKTRGQQVTLRCSSQSGHNTVSWYQQALGQGPQFIFQYYREEENGRGNFPPRFSGLQFPNYSSELNVNALELDDSALYLCASSLGQGAGSTIYFGEGSWLTVV.

The V call is TRBV19, the J call TRBJ1-1; the D gene is possibly TRBD1 (5 bases). The CDR3 has 15 residues. Per the germline V gene, CDR1 is LNHDA and CDR2 is SQIVND (reference sequence). V gave up 6 bases and J gave up 3 bases, with 17 bases separating them. CDR3 sequence (DNA): TGTGCCAGTAGAGGGGATCGAGGATCGGACACTGAAGCTTTCTTT. Protein product: CASRGDRGSDTEAFF.

This chain links TRBV9 with TRBJ1-1; 8 bases map to TRBD1. The V and J ends lost 6 bases and 8 bases, in that order; junction bases with no gene match: 9. The CDR3 is made up of 13 amino acids. CDR1 is SGDLS, CDR2 YYNGEE, per germline. The DNA of the CDR3 is TGTGCCAGCACCAAAGACGGGGACAGGGAAGCTTTCTTT. It specifies CASTKDGDREAFF.

This chain connects TRBV5-4 to TRBJ2-3; a possible D gene is TRBD1 (6 bases). Trimming pared 3 bases from V and 1 base from J, leaving 15 bases between. This CDR3 comprises 16 residues. CDR1 is SGHNT, CDR2 YYREEE, per germline (reference sequence). CDR3 region: CASSSGAAMGTDTQYF. Here the CDR3 DNA reads TGTGCCAGCAGCTCAGGGGCCGCGATGGGCACAGATACGCAGTATTTT.

V is TRBV6-6 and J is TRBJ2-3; 7 positions agree with TRBD1. This CDR3 spans 14 amino acids. The V segment lost 2 bases and the J segment 2 bases; nucleotides outside the gene matches: 1. Germline CDR1 MNHNY, CDR2 SVGAGI (reference sequence). As DNA, the CDR3 is TGTGCCAGCAGTTACGGGACAGTCACAGATACGCAGTATTTT. It is translated as CASSYGTVTDTQYF.

CDR3 DNA: TGTGCCGCAAAGACAGGCTCCTACGAGCAGTACTTC. Its translation: CAAKTGSYEQYF. The chain is built from TRBV28 and TRBJ2-7, with D possibly being TRBD1 (6 bases). There are 12 residues in the CDR3. Trimming shortened V by 11 bases and J by 0 bases, and 11 bases separated the two germline ends. Looked up from germline, CDR1 is MDHEN and CDR2 is SYDVKM. The whole variable domain, filled in from reference TRBV28 and TRBJ2-7, reads DVKVTQSSRYLVKRTGEKVFLECVQDMDHENMFWYRQDPGLGLRLIYFSYDVKMKEKGDIPEGYSVSREKKERFSLILESASTNQTSMYLCAAKTGSYEQYFGPGTRLTVT.

The V gene is TRBV25-1, the J gene TRBJ2-6; tentatively, D is TRBD1 (6 bases). The CDR3 runs to 17 residues. Germline loops: CDR1 MGHDK, CDR2 SYGVNS. V lost 4 bases to trimming and J lost 0 bases, with 13 bases between them. The CDR3 sequence: CASSATTGSSGANVLTF. The CDR3 nucleotides are TGTGCCAGCAGTGCTACGACAGGTTCCTCTGGGGCCAACGTCCTGACTTTC.

The rearrangement joins TRBV7-9 to TRBJ1-2; unclear D gene. V was trimmed by 0 bases and J by 8 bases, leaving 13 bases between them. CDR3 length: 14 amino acids. Germline values: CDR1 SEHNR, CDR2 FQNEAQ (reference sequence). This chain's CDR3 is CASSLAGQDQGYTF. DNA for the CDR3: TGTGCCAGCAGCTTAGCCGGCCAGGATCAAGGCTACACCTTC.

The chain has TRBV6-5 and TRBJ1-1; unclear D gene. The V gene's germline CDR1 is MNHEY and CDR2 SVGAGI. V was trimmed by 2 bases and J by 1 base, leaving 8 bases between them. This CDR3 comprises 14 residues. CDR3: CASSYLAGNTEAFF. The CDR3 bases are TGTGCCAGCAGTTACCTCGCAGGGAACACTGAAGCTTTCTTT.

J is TRBJ2-7 and V is TRBV7-2; 8 bases are a match to TRBD1. The junction had 16 bases not matched to a gene; V was cut back by 1 base and J by 5 bases. The CDR3 contains 18 residues. Germline values: CDR1 SGHTA, CDR2 FQGNSA. The CDR3 DNA reads TGTGCCAGCAGCTTAGTCGGATCGGGCAGGGGGCAGTTTGACGAGCAGTACTTC. Protein: CASSLVGSGRGQFDEQYF.

This clone has just one count. This chain connects TRBV6-4 to TRBJ2-1, with a tentative D call TRBD2 (6 bases). The CDR3 is 13 amino acids. Germline V CDR1 and CDR2: MRHNA, SNTAGT. V was pared by 4 bases and J by 9 bases, with 13 bases between. The CDR3, as DNA: TGTGCCAGCAGTGGTTCCCGGGGGACTGAGCAGTTCTTC. It translates to CASSGSRGTEQFF.

This clone was counted between two and nine times. The chain uses TRBV19 and TRBJ2-1; 8 bases map to TRBD1. Germline values: CDR1 LNHDA, CDR2 SQIVND (reference sequence). CDR3 length: 16 residues. Germline trimming cut 4 bases from V and 8 bases from J; bases unmatched to any gene: 13. The CDR3 sequence: CASSKTSGTGRDEQFF. The CDR3 DNA follows: TGTGCCAGTAGTAAGACCTCCGGGACAGGTCGGGATGAGCAGTTCTTC.

The chain carries TRBV20-1 and TRBJ1-1, with D unresolved. Germline V gene sequence: CDR1 DFQATT, CDR2 SNEGSKA (reference sequence). Deletions cut 3 bases from V and 1 base from J, with 6 bases between. The CDR3 totals 12 residues. CDR3 region: CSASSGNTEAFF. The CDR3 DNA sequence: TGCAGTGCTAGTTCAGGGAACACTGAAGCTTTCTTT.

V gene TRBV7-3 combines with J gene TRBJ2-3; no firm D call. Per germline, CDR1 SGHTA and CDR2 FQGTGA. The CDR3 spans 13 residues. Trimming cost V 4 bases and J 2 bases, with 7 bases left between them. DNA of the CDR3: TGTGCCAGCAGCTCCTCTCTCACAGATACGCAGTATTTT. Translating gives CASSSSLTDTQYF.

V usage is TRBV5-1 and J usage is TRBJ2-6; D gene uncertain. Trimming cost V 2 bases and J 0 bases, with 6 bases left between them. Germline-derived CDR1 and CDR2 are SGHRS and YFSETQ. This CDR3 is built from 15 residues. CDR3 region: CASSLIASGANVLTF. The CDR3 DNA follows: TGCGCCAGCAGCTTAATAGCCTCTGGGGCCAACGTCCTGACTTTC.

The J gene is TRBJ1-4, the V gene TRBV6-6, with 8 bases aligning to TRBD1. This CDR3 is 15 amino acids long. Germline V gene data show CDR1 as MNHNY and CDR2 as SVGAGI (reference sequence). V shed 6 bases and J 5 bases; nucleotides not matched to a gene: 8. CDR3 sequence: CASRAQGEGNEKLFF. CDR3 in DNA: TGTGCCAGCAGAGCACAGGGGGAGGGGAATGAAAAACTGTTTTTT.

This clone has only one observation. The chain combines TRBV19 with TRBJ1-5, with D possibly matching TRBD1 (5 bases). CDR1 LNHDA and CDR2 SQIVND come from the germline V gene (reference sequence). The CDR3 totals 16 residues. With 7 bases removed from V and 1 base from J, the gap between germline ends came to 17 bases. CDR3 protein: CASKWGGLTSNQPQHF. The CDR3 DNA is TGTGCCAGTAAGTGGGGGGGACTTACCAGCAATCAGCCCCAGCATTTT.

This rearrangement joins TRBV24-1 to TRBJ2-5; TRBD1 agrees at 7 bases. Germline V gives CDR1 KGHDR, CDR2 SFDVKD. The CDR3 extends over 14 amino acids. The junction had 3 bases not matched to a gene; V was cut back by 2 bases and J by 4 bases. CDR3 protein: CATSDSGQRETQYF. In DNA, the CDR3 is TGTGCCACCAGTGATTCGGGACAGCGAGAGACCCAGTACTTC.

The chain combines TRBV5-3 with TRBJ2-3; D is unclear. TRBV5-3 belongs to the ORF category, with a function that is uncertain. This CDR3 contains 11 residues. The V gene lost 4 bases and the J gene lost 7 bases, with 7 bases spanning the gap. For the CDR3, the DNA is TGTGCCAGAAGCGAGCTAAATACGCAGTATTTT. Translating gives CARSELNTQYF.

This clone appeared a few times. CDR3 nucleotides: TGTGCTAGTGGTTTGGTTACCCAGGGGGCGCGTATACGGAGTCAGCCCCAGCATTTT. Protein: CASGLVTQGARIRSQPQHF. The chain carries TRBV12-5 and TRBJ1-5, with TRBD1 identical over 8 bases. The CDR3 runs 19 residues. Trimming took 0 bases from V and 6 from J; bases not matched to a gene: 16. Germline values: CDR1 LGHNT, CDR2 FRNRAP. The full variable domain, with the rest looked up from reference TRBV12-5 and TRBJ1-5, is DARVTQTPRHKVTEMGQEVTMRCQPILGHNTVFWYRQTMMQGLELLAYFRNRAPLDDSGMPKDRFSAEMPDATLATLKIQPSEPRDSAVYFCASGLVTQGARIRSQPQHFGDGTRLSIL.

The gene calls are TRBV7-2 and TRBJ2-7, with TRBD1 identical over 8 bases. This CDR3 has 15 residues. V lost 2 bases to trimming and J lost 5 bases; unmatched junction nucleotides: 8. In germline, CDR1 is SGHTA, CDR2 FQGNSA. CDR3 nucleotides: TGTGCCAGCAGCTTACAGACAGGGGAGGTCCACGAGCAGTACTTC. Encoded protein: CASSLQTGEVHEQYF.

The gene calls are TRBV7-9 and TRBJ1-4, with 10 bases identical to TRBD1. Unmatched junction bases numbered 4, after V lost 0 bases and J lost 6 bases. The CDR3 runs to 16 residues. Germline CDR1 SEHNR, CDR2 FQNEAQ (reference sequence). In DNA, the CDR3 is TGTGCCAGCAGCTTAGCAACCGGGACAGGGGATGAAAAACTGTTTTTT. Its translation is CASSLATGTGDEKLFF.

The rearrangement uses TRBV5-1 and TRBJ2-4; 7 positions match TRBD1. V lost 3 bases, J lost 8 bases, and 17 bases stayed unmatched. Germline loops: CDR1 SGHRS, CDR2 YFSETQ. The CDR3 runs to 17 residues. The CDR3 spells CASSSTGPTILRDIQYF. The CDR3, as DNA: TGCGCCAGCAGCTCGACAGGGCCAACGATTCTCAGGGACATTCAGTACTTC. Supplemented by reference TRBV5-1 and TRBJ2-4, the full variable domain reads KAGVTQTPRYLIKTRGQQVTLSCSPISGHRSVSWYQQTPGQGLQFLFEYFSETQRNKGNFPGRFSGRQFSNSRSEMNVSTLELGDSALYLCASSSTGPTILRDIQYFGAGTRLSVL.

V is TRBV19 and J is TRBJ2-1; tentative D call: TRBD1 (5 bases). The CDR3 length is 12 residues. Germline V gene lookup returns CDR1 LNHDA and CDR2 SQIVND (reference sequence). V lost 5 bases, J lost 6 bases, and 8 bases lay in between. DNA of the CDR3: TGTGCCAGTAGTTTTCAGGGCAATGAGCAGTTCTTC. It encodes CASSFQGNEQFF.

The CDR3 DNA follows: TGTGCCAGCAGCCAAGATTCACGGAGCACAGATACGCAGTATTTT. It codes for CASSQDSRSTDTQYF. V gene TRBV3-1 (or the pseudogene TRBV3-2) combines with J gene TRBJ2-3; D unresolved. V was shortened by 0 bases and J by 0 bases, with 7 bases between the two germline ends. Germline V gene sequence: CDR1 LGHDT, CDR2 YNNKEL (reference sequence). The CDR3 consists of 15 residues.

This clone was seen more than once but under ten times. The V gene is TRBV10-3, the J gene TRBJ2-2, with D perhaps matching TRBD1 (6 bases). Trimming shortened V by 5 bases and J by 7 bases, and 11 bases separated the two germline ends. Germline CDR1 is ENHRY and CDR2 is SYGVKD. The CDR3 runs 13 residues. CDR3 coding DNA: TGTGCCATCAGTACAGGGAACGGCGGGGAGCTGTTTTTT. This sequence encodes CAISTGNGGELFF.